The 3 T cell receptor beta chains below were found in one sample sequenced in a study of blood T cells in healthy people across ages. A second PCR of roughly 7 to 11 cycles used a sample-barcoded 5' primer and a J-beta primer mix. TCRdb ran MiXCR on the 5' RACE reads and lists one entry per CDR3 protein. The data show about 640,000 distinct CDR3 sequences, with roughly 58% seen just once and 30% to 45% held by the top ten. The specimen sequenced was blood. These receptors came from a man aged 55 to 70 in good health.

The chain is built from TRBV29-1 and TRBJ2-3, with 9 bases matching TRBD1. The ends lost 6 bases at V and 4 bases at J; junction bases unmatched: 14. Germline V gene lookup returns CDR1 SQVTM and CDR2 ANQGSEA. The length of the CDR3 is 16 residues. CDR3 region: CSVVGLGDREADTQYF. The CDR3 DNA is TGCAGCGTGGTGGGTCTCGGGGACAGGGAAGCAGATACGCAGTATTTT.

This clonotype was detected a few times. The chain links TRBV5-1 to TRBJ1-4, with TRBD1 matching over 7 bases. The germline V gene encodes CDR1 SGHRS and CDR2 YFSETQ. The trim removed 2 bases at V and 8 bases at J, leaving 3 bases unmatched. This CDR3 has 13 residues. As DNA, the CDR3 is TGCGCCAGCAGCTTCGACAGGGAGGAAAAACTGTTTTTT. Residues: CASSFDREEKLFF. Full variable domain (outside the CDR3, taken from reference TRBV5-1 and TRBJ1-4): KAGVTQTPRYLIKTRGQQVTLSCSPISGHRSVSWYQQTPGQGLQFLFEYFSETQRNKGNFPGRFSGRQFSNSRSEMNVSTLELGDSALYLCASSFDREEKLFFGSGTQLSVL.

This chain connects TRBV12-3 or TRBV12-4 to TRBJ1-1; 7 bases align to TRBD1. V gave up 8 bases and J gave up 11 bases; unmatched junction bases: 11. This CDR3 contains 12 residues. The CDR3 sequence: CASRRQGLSAFF. The CDR3 region has the DNA TGTGCCAGCCGGCGACAGGGATTGTCTGCTTTCTTT.